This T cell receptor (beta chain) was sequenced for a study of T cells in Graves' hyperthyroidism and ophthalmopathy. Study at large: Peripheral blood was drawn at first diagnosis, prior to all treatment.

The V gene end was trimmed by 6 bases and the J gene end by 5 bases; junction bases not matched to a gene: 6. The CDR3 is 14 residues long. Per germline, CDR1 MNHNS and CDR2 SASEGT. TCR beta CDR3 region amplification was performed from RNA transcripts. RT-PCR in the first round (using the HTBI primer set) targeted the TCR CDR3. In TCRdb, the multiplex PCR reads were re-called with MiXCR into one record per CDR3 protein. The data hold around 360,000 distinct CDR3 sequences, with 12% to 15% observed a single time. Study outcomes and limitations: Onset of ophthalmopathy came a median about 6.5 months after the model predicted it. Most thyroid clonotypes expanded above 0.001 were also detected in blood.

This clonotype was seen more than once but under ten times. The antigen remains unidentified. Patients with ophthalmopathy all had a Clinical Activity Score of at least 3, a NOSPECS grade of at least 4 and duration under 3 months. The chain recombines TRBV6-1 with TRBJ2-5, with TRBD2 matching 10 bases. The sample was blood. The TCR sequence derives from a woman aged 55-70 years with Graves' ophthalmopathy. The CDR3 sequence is CASSFGAGGETQYF. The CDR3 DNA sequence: TGTGCCAGCAGCTTCGGAGCGGGAGGGGAGACCCAGTACTTC.